This entry concerns a single TCR beta chain. The data were produced by immunoSEQ multiplex PCR, yet TCRdb's version contains in-frame clones alone and is incomplete. The sample lists about 48,000 clones, approximately 80% occurring once. This sample is part of a study of T cells in localized non-small cell lung cancer. CDR3 size: 16 residues. Germline values: CDR1 MNHNS, CDR2 SASEGT. Trimming removed 4 bases at V and 5 bases at J, with 20 bases between. The material sequenced was peripheral blood, taken before any cancer treatment. This receptor was obtained from a man aged 40-75 years with stage I squamous cell lung carcinoma. The chain combines TRBV6-1 with TRBJ2-5, with D perhaps TRBD1 or TRBD2 (5 bases each). DNA of the CDR3: TGTGCCAGCAGTGGTCTTGTGGGGGATCGCGGGGAGACCCAGTACTTC. Amino acid sequence: CASSGLVGDRGETQYF.